Below, one T cell receptor (beta chain) is given with its context. Its target antigen remains unknown. Library construction relied on the immunoSEQ multiplex PCR assay. The multiplex PCR relied on a mix of 60 forward primers for TCR Vbeta segments and 13 reverse primers for TCR Jbeta segments. Amplification of the CDR3 region of rearranged TCR beta genes was performed with a multiplex PCR assay on genomic DNA. Amplified TCR beta libraries were sequenced as 87-base-pair reads on the Illumina HiSeq System. Per the original workflow: A later analysis counted tens of millions of unique TCR beta chains across the 550 to 750 repertoires, and 9 million to 14 million of these chains were shared by at least two donors. A nearest-neighbor algorithm error-corrected the raw reads and collapsed the reads into unique sequences, merging closely related sequences to remove PCR and sequencing errors. To assign V, D and J gene segments, CDR3 sequences were aligned to IMGT reference sequences. For a sequence to be retained, at least a six-nucleotide match to both a V gene segment and a J gene segment was required. A rearrangement was called productive if the CDR3 had no stop codons and remained in frame with V and J, and every other rearrangement was called non-productive. Following IMGT convention, CDR3 was defined as the stretch from the second conserved V-encoded cysteine up to the conserved J-encoded phenylalanine. In an earlier analysis of more than 550 of the donors, sequences lacking an unambiguous match to a single V gene segment were excluded. In an earlier analysis of a few hundred of the donors, a V segment was called functional when productive rearrangements were above 56.7%, and segregating when the standard deviation between donors exceeded 5%. To diagnose cytomegalovirus status from the catalog of TCR beta chain sequences, a statistical classification framework was built. In a later analysis, TCR nucleotide sequences were compared against IMGT/GENE-DB human TR gene sequences so that V and J genes could be assigned. Using the TCRdist pipeline, a later analysis assigned CDR3 sequences along with most-parsimonious VDJ recombination scenarios. In a later analysis, each TCR beta chain was defined by its CDR3 amino acid sequence together with its V-gene family, and reads lacking a unique V-gene family were excluded. To address suspected cross-contamination and a sequencing artifact, a later analysis removed approximately 600 highly shared, low-generation-probability nucleotide sequences. For each public chain, a later analysis derived a clonal expansion index from normalized ranks of inferred template counts within each repertoire. In a later analysis, generation probabilities were computed with a VDJ recombination model fitted to out-of-frame rearrangements, and the resulting probabilities were checked against IGoR. Hypergeometric tests were used in a later analysis to score TCR-TCR, TCR-HLA and TCR-CMV co-occurrence, with a repertoire-size bias correction applied to the TCR pairs. A later analysis estimated false discovery rates by permuting HLA or CMV assignments 20 times. In a later analysis, co-occurring TCRs were grouped using DBSCAN, and TCRdist sequence similarity was added for clustering within HLA-allele-positive subsets. For co-occurrence clustering, repertoires with fewer than 30,000 or more than 120,000 public chains were excluded, along with about five repertoires with anomalous nucleotide sharing. TCRdb took over this immuneACCESS table, retaining in-frame rearrangements with V and J assigned. Such tables are incomplete; in checked studies, under half of the missing clones stem from an unresolved V gene, and the remainder is unexplained. The DNA was the basis for D and trimming; V, J and clone size are from that table. This sample's table carries under 200,000 clones. Clones ranked in the top ten supply 6.5% of the sample.

For CDR1 and CDR2, the germline V gene lists MNHNS and SASEGT. At the junction V is shortened by 1 base and J by 2 bases; bases outside the gene matches: 10. Inclusive of the bounding cysteine and phenylalanine, the CDR3 is 19 residues long. Only the CDR3 portion is preserved as DNA: 57 bases, with reading frame beginning at the first base. The cohort was made up of approximately 670 healthy bone marrow donors. Cohort members were all nominally healthy when sampled, although unrecorded immune exposures were likely present. The donor was CMV seronegative and belonged to the group of under 400 seronegative cohort members. Each donor provided a peripheral blood sample, and peripheral blood mononuclear cells were used for TCR beta sequencing. Genomic DNA extraction from the blood cell samples was performed with the Qiagen DNeasy Blood Extraction Kit. The data stem from a study of cytomegalovirus exposure and HLA in healthy donors (dated by TCRdb to about 2017). Context from the whole study: According to an earlier analysis of 587 of the donors, about 179 million T cells yielded 120 million or so unique TCR beta sequences and around 280 Gb of sequence data. An early release that covered roughly 600 HLA-typed donors contained approximately 300 gigabases of sequencing data and 85 million to 100 million unique TCR sequences. The genetic ancestry cluster associated with self-reported Caucasian donors included over 80% of the roughly 360 genotyped donors. The aim of the study was to test whether cataloging public T cell receptors could identify signatures of past pathogen exposure. The study used immunosequencing to profile the T cell repertoires of some 600 subjects and linked those repertoires to cytomegalovirus serostatus. Along with the roughly 700-subject first cohort, a separate validation cohort of over a hundred different subjects was used. To predict cytomegalovirus infection status, the study combined high-throughput TCR immunosequencing, statistical association of individual TCRs with disease status, and machine learning. In a later analysis, previously published TCR beta repertoires from several hundred donors were re-analyzed and high-resolution HLA genotyping was added so that TCR occurrence patterns could be studied. Rather than using new phenotypic data, the later analysis identified candidate immune exposures from TCR beta sequences and from how often those sequences occurred across donors. An earlier analysis of 587 of the donors applied high-throughput TCR beta sequencing to assess whether each TCR beta V gene segment acted as functional or pseudogenic. Alongside the repertoire data, information on donor age, sex, ethnicity and CMV serostatus was compiled. A later genetic analysis took genome-wide SNP genotypes for about 65% of the roughly 670 donors and used that subset as a discovery cohort. All discovery cohort repertoires had been generated on a single sequencing platform. Class I and class II HLA loci were covered by the typing at four-digit resolution. Typing coverage differed by locus: A, B, C, DRB1 and DQB1 were typed in roughly 629-630 donors, DQA1 in about 560, DPA1 in around 600, and DPB1 in roughly 450. Several DR-DQ haplotypes were handled as single units for association and clustering because linkage in the cohort was strong. Across 398 genotyped donors of the cohort, an average of about 220,000 unique TCR beta nucleotide sequences per donor were sequenced, and roughly 18% of those sequences were non-productive. On the study overall, not on this receptor specifically: The presence/absence analyses assumed that sequencing depth was roughly uniform across donors, and that assumption may not be true. In a later genetic analysis, a missense DCLRE1C variant was associated with V-gene and J-gene trimming of TCR beta chains, and the association was replicated in an independent cohort. A later analysis found that most CMV-associated TCR beta chains appeared HLA-restricted, with HLA associations seemingly driven largely by CMV exposure. A later genetic analysis reported fewer N-insertions in productive TCRs among donors in an Asian-associated ancestry cluster than the roughly 620-donor mean. Because counts were too low, 15 to 20 rarely observed V segments, including chromosome 9 orphons, were excluded from the earlier analysis of under 650 of the donors. According to the authors, the approach could potentially be generalized to other disease states and immunological phenotypes. Because HLA typing was missing for some donors at each locus, association tests included only the typed subset. The classifier was reported to diagnose cytomegalovirus status with high specificity and sensitivity in both the original cohort and the validation cohort. A further reported finding was that TCR beta sequences accurately predicted the HLA-A and HLA-B alleles for most subjects in the first cohort. Most TCR sequences were observed very rarely across donors, whereas some public TCRs were present in many individuals. When HLA alleles, especially DR and DQ, strongly co-occurred, attributing TCR associations to individual alleles was difficult. CMV serostatus was the only immune exposure information available for the cohort. A cluster of highly shared sequence variants was judged likely to be a technical artifact of the sequencing pipeline. In vitro tests confirmed that a few of the cytomegalovirus-associated TCR beta chains recognize cytomegalovirus antigens. In a later analysis, 16,951 TCR beta sequences were associated with specific HLA alleles at a false discovery rate of 0.05. Correlated functional status among segregating V segments might be attributable to linkage disequilibrium, but an unknown experimental factor could not be ruled out. Some IMGT-functional V segments, including TRBV6-2 and TRBV6-3, could not be distinguished by the 87-base-pair reads and were therefore excluded. A later analysis found that HLA-associated TCR beta chains were more clonally expanded and had lower generation probabilities than equally common non-associated chains. A later analysis found that TCR association rates varied across HLA loci, with DRB1 alleles showing the most associated TCRs and HLA-C alleles the fewest. According to a later analysis, parvovirus B19, influenza, CMV and Epstein-Barr virus appeared linked to several top co-occurrence clusters. This cohort had only TCR beta chains sequenced, and the lack of alpha or paired-chain data limited which features could be detected. An earlier analysis of approximately 590 of the donors showed that most TCR beta V segments appeared in productive rearrangements either about 87% or about 30% of the time, which broadly matched IMGT annotations. The study listed approximately 150 TCR beta chains as associated with cytomegalovirus.

The source is a man aged 25 to 45 in good health and CMV-seronegative. The chain uses TRBV6-1 and TRBJ1-6, and 8 bases in between align with TRBD1. Sequencing input: PBMCs. The sequenced DNA: TGTGCCAGCAGTGAAGGGCCTATCCGGGACAGGCCCTATAATTCACCCCTCCACTTT. Its protein reads: CASSEGPIRDRPYNSPLHF.